This T cell receptor beta chain was captured by sequencing in a study of graft-versus-host responses after intestinal transplantation. As to this clone: The antigen is undetermined.

Measured with immunoSEQ multiplex PCR; TCRdb has only the in-frame clones, and not every one. The sample yields more than 100,000 clones, 80% to 95% seen once. CDR3 size: 18 residues. J gave up 2 bases and V 0 bases, and 9 bases lay outside the gene matches. Germline CDR1 reads LGHNA; CDR2 reads YNFKEQ. This clonotype was sampled from a human donor who received an intestinal transplant. The sample here was unstimulated CD4+ T cells sorted from spleen or lymph node cells, taken before intestinal transplant. The chain joins TRBV4-2 to TRBJ2-1, with 8 bases aligning to TRBD2. The DNA for the CDR3 is TGTGCCAGCAGCCAAGAATTAGCGGGACCTCAAGCCTACAATGAGCAGTTCTTC. Amino acid sequence: CASSQELAGPQAYNEQFF.